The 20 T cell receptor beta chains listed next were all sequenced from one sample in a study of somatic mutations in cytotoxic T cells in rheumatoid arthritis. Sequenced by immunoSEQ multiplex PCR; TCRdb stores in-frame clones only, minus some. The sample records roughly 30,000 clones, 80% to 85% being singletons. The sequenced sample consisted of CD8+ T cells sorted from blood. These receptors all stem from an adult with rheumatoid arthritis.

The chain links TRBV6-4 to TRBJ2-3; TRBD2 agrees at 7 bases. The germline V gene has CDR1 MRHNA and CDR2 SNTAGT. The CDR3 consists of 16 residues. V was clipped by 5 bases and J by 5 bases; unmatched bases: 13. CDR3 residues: CASSLPPGLWVDTQYF. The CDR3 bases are TGTGCCAGCAGTCTTCCCCCGGGACTATGGGTAGATACGCAGTATTTT.

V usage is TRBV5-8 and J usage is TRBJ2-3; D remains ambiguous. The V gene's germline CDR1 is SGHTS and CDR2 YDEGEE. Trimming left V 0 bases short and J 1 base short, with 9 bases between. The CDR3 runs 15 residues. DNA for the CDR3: TGTGCCAGCAGCTTGGCTGGTGGAGGCACAGATACGCAGTATTTT. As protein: CASSLAGGGTDTQYF.

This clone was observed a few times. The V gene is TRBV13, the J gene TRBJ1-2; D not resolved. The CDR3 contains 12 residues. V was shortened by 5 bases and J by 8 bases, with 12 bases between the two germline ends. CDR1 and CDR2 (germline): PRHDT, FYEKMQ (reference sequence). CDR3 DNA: TGTGCCAGCAGCCCCGGACCGGGAGGCTACACCTTC. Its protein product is CASSPGPGGYTF.

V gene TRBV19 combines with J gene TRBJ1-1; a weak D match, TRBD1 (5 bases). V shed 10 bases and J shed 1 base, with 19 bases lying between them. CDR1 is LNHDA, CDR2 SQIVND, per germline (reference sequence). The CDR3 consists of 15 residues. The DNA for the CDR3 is TGTGCCACCTCGGACTGGATGGACAAGAACACTGAAGCTTTCTTT. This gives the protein CATSDWMDKNTEAFF.

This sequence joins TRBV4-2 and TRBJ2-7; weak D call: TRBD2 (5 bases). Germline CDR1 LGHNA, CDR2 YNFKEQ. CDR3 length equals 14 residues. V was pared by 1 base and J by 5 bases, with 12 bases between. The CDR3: CASSQGGVANEQYF. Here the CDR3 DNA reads TGTGCCAGCAGCCAAGGGGGAGTCGCCAACGAGCAGTACTTC.

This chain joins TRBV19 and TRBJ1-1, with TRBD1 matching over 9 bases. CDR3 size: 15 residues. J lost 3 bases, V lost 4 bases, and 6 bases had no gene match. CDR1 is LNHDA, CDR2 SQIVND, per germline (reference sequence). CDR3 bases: TGTGCCAGTAGTACTCAACAGGGGGCCCACACTGAAGCTTTCTTT. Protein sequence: CASSTQQGAHTEAFF. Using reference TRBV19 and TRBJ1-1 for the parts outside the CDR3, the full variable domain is DGGITQSPKYLFRKEGQNVTLSCEQNLNHDAMYWYRQDPGQGLRLIYYSQIVNDFQKGDIAEGYSVSREKKESFPLTVTSAQKNPTAFYLCASSTQQGAHTEAFFGQGTRLTVV.

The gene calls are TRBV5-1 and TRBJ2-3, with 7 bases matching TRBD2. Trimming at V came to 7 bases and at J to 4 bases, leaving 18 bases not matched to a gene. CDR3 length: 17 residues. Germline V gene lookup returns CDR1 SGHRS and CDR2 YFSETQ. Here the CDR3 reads CASAQPTSLVAPDTQYF. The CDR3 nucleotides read TGCGCCAGCGCCCAACCGACTAGCCTCGTTGCCCCAGATACGCAGTATTTT.

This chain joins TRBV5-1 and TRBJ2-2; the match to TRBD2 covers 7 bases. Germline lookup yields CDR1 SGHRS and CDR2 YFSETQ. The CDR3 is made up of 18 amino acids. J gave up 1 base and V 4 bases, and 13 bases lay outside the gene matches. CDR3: CASSLSTGERENTGELFF. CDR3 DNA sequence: TGCGCCAGCAGCCTCTCCACGGGGGAGCGGGAGAACACCGGGGAGCTGTTTTTT.

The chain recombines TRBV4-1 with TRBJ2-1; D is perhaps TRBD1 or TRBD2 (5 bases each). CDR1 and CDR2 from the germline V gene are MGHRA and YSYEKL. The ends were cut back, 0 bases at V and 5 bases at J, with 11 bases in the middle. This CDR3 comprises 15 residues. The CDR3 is CASSQDGTADNEQFF. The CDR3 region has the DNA TGCGCCAGCAGCCAAGATGGGACGGCTGACAATGAGCAGTTCTTC.

Here the CDR3 DNA reads TGTGCCAGCTTAGGTTTCTCAGGGGCGGTCACTGAAGCTTTCTTT. It codes for CASLGFSGAVTEAFF. The rearrangement uses TRBV7-9 and TRBJ1-1, with TRBD1 as a possible D gene (6 bases). Trimming pared 8 bases from V and 4 bases from J, leaving 20 bases between. The CDR3 contains 15 residues. Germline loops: CDR1 SEHNR, CDR2 FQNEAQ (reference sequence).

CDR3 DNA: TGTGCCAGCAGCTTAGGCGAGCGGCAGACCTATGGCTACACCTTC. Its protein is CASSLGERQTYGYTF. The V and J genes are TRBV13 and TRBJ1-2; D gene uncertain. Trimming left V 0 bases short and J 4 bases short, with 12 bases between. The length of the CDR3 is 15 residues. CDR1 is PRHDT, CDR2 FYEKMQ, per germline (reference sequence).

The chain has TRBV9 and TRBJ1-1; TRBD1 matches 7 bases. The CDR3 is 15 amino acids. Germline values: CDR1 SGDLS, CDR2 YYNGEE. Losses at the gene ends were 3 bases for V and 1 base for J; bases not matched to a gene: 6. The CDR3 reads CASSEGDSANTEAFF. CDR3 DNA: TGTGCCAGCAGCGAGGGGGACAGTGCGAACACTGAAGCTTTCTTT. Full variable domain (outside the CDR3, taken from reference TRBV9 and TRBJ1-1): DSGVTQTPKHLITATGQRVTLRCSPRSGDLSVYWYQQSLDQGLQFLIQYYNGEERAKGNILERFSAQQFPDLHSELNLSSLELGDSALYFCASSEGDSANTEAFFGQGTRLTVV.

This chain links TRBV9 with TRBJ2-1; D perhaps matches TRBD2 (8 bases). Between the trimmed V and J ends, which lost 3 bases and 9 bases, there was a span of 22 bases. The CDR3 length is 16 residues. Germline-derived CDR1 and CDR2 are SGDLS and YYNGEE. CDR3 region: CASSASGRGGGGEQFF. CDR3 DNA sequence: TGTGCCAGCAGCGCCAGCGGGAGAGGGGGCGGTGGTGAGCAGTTCTTC.

The CDR3 here is CASSITVWGTEAFF. The CDR3 coding sequence is TGTGCCAGTAGTATAACAGTTTGGGGTACTGAAGCTTTCTTT. V gene TRBV19 combines with J gene TRBJ1-1, with D unresolved. This CDR3 is 14 amino acids long. Germline V gene lookup returns CDR1 LNHDA and CDR2 SQIVND (reference sequence). The V gene lost 2 bases and the J gene lost 5 bases, with 12 bases spanning the gap.

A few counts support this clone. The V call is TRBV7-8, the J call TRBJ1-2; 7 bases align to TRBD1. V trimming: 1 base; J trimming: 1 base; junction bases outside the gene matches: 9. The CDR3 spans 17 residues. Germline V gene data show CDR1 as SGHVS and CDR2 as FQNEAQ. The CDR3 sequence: CASSLGLGGEINYGYTF. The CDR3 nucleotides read TGTGCCAGCAGCTTAGGATTAGGGGGCGAAATTAACTATGGCTACACCTTC.

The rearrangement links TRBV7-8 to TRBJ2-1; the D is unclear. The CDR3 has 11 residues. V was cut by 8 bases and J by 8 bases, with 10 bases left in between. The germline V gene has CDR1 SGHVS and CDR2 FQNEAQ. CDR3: CASSPGHEQFF. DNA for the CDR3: TGTGCCAGCTCCCCTGGCCATGAGCAGTTCTTC.

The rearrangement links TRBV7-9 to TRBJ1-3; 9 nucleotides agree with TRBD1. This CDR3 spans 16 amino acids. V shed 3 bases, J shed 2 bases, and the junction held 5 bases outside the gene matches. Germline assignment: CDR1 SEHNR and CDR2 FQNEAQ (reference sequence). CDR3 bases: TGTGCCAGCAGCTTCACCGGGACAGGGACTGGAAACACCATATATTTT. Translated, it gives CASSFTGTGTGNTIYF.

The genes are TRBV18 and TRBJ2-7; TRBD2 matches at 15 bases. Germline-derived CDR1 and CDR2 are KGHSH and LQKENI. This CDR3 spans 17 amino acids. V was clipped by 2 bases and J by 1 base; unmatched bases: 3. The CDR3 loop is CASSPGTSGRRSYEQYF. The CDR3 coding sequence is TGTGCCAGCTCACCAGGGACTAGCGGGAGGCGGTCCTACGAGCAGTACTTC.

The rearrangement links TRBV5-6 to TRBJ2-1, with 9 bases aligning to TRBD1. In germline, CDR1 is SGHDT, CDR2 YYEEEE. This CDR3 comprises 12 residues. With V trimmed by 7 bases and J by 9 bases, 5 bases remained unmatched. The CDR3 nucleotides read TGTGCCAGCGACAGGGGGGAGCCTGAGCAGTTCTTC. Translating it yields CASDRGEPEQFF.

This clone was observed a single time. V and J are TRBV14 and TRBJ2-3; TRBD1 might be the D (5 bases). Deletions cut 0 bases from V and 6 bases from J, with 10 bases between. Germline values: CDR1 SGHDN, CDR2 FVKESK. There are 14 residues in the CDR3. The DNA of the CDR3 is TGTGCCAGCAGCCAAGATGAAGGGGTGGATACGCAGTATTTT. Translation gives CASSQDEGVDTQYF.